The TCR beta chain under discussion was sequenced for a study of response to subunit inactivated influenza vaccine. General observations from the study: The authors offered the suggestion that each seasonal influenza vaccination recruits few new T cells.

Trimming removed 3 bases from V and 6 bases from J; junction bases left unmatched: 14. CDR3 size: 16 residues. Germline V lookup: CDR1 KGHSH, CDR2 LQKENI. In TCRdb, the RT-PCR reads were re-called with MiXCR into one record per CDR3 protein. Of hundreds of thousands of distinct CDR3 sequences listed, less than 15% were seen once; the top ten hold 7.5% to 9%. About this clonotype: Its antigen remains unknown.

The receptor was derived from a man aged 45-60 years who received an inactivated influenza vaccine. V usage is TRBV18 and J usage is TRBJ2-7; 7 bases line up with TRBD1. This material consisted of PBMCs from blood, taken less than 15 days before vaccination. The CDR3 sequence is CASSPPSTGHPGEQYF. CDR3 DNA: TGTGCCAGCTCACCCCCCTCGACAGGGCACCCCGGCGAGCAGTACTTC.